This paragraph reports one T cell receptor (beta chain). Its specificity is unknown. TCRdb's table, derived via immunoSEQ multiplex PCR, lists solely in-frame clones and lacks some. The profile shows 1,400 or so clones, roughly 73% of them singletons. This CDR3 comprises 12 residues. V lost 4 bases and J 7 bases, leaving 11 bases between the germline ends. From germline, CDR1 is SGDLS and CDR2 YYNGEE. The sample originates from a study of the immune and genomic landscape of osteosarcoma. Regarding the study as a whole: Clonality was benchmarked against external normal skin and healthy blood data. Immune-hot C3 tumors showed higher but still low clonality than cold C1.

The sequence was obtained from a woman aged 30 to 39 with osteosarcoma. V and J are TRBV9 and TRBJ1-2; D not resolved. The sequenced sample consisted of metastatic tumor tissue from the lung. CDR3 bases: TGTGCCAGCAGCTCAGACAAGACTGGCTACACCTTC. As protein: CASSSDKTGYTF.